This TCR beta chain was captured by sequencing in a study of T cells in Graves' hyperthyroidism and ophthalmopathy. TCR beta CDR3 regions were amplified from RNA. The HTBI set primed first-round TCR CDR3 RT-PCR. TCRdb passed the multiplex PCR reads through MiXCR, listing each CDR3 protein once. The sample shows hundreds of thousands of distinct CDR3 sequences, roughly 14% of them seen only once. It was uncontrolled infection, other autoimmune disease, pregnancy or lactation that excluded patients. Diagnostic decisions used clinical symptoms, serum thyroxine and TRAb, thyroid ultrasound and orbital computed tomography. CDR1 LNHNV and CDR2 YYDKDF come from the germline V gene (reference sequence). V dropped 5 bases and J dropped 2; count of bases not matched to a gene: 10. CDR3 size: 16 residues.

Sequences were obtained from blood. This TCR derives from a woman younger than 30 with Graves' hyperthyroidism. This chain joins TRBV15 and TRBJ2-7; 9 nucleotides agree with TRBD2. As DNA, the CDR3 is TGTGCCACCAGCGACGCCCGGCGGGGGGGGACCTACGAGCAGTACTTC. It yields the protein CATSDARRGGTYEQYF.